The rows below give T cell receptor beta chains drawn from one sample of a study of T cell repertoires in cytomegalovirus infection. These TCRs are of unknown antigen specificity. Each CDR3 protein gets one entry after TCRdb re-called the reads with MiXCR. Of a few hundred thousand distinct CDR3 sequences listed, 40% are singletons. Here the sequenced sample was cultured PBMCs, taken from culture after CMV antigen stimulation. These receptors all come from a human donor in good health (CMV status not recorded). Some clones in this sample may be carry-over from other donors' samples. CDR3s include the opening cysteine and the closing phenylalanine or tryptophan. The D gene is left open where the match is weak. Clone size is given for some rows only: seen once, a few or many times, or a class if the clone is expanded.

d_call,j_call,v_call,clone_size,cdr3_nt,cdr3_aa
TRBD2,TRBJ2-7,TRBV4-1,.,TGCGCCAGCAATGTGGTCCGGGGACTAGCGGGAGTAGGGGACTACGAGCAGTACTTC,CASNVVRGLAGVGDYEQYF
.,TRBJ2-1,TRBV6-6,.,TGTGCCAGCAGACGGATGAATGAGCAGTTCTTC,CASRRMNEQFF
.,TRBJ1-1,TRBV7-6,.,TGTGCCAGCAGCTCGCCCGGAAGGACGGAGATTATGAACACTGAAGCTTTCTTT,CASSSPGRTEIMNTEAFF
.,TRBJ1-2,TRBV12-3/TRBV12-4,.,TGTGCCAGCAGTCCGCCGGGAGGGCTAAACTATGGCTACACCTTC,CASSPPGGLNYGYTF
.,TRBJ2-3,TRBV7-2,many,TGTGCCAGCAGCTTCGTCTGGGCCACAGATACGCAGTATTTT,CASSFVWATDTQYF
.,TRBJ2-7,TRBV4-1,few,TGCGCCAGCAGCCAAGAGGAGGGGCTGCGTGTCGAGCAGTACTTC,CASSQEEGLRVEQYF
.,TRBJ2-1,TRBV7-2,few,TGTGCCAGCAGCTTATACAGAATGAATGAGCAGTTCTTC,CASSLYRMNEQFF
.,TRBJ2-3,TRBV4-3,.,TGCGCCAGCAGCCAAGATTTAAGGGCGCAGGGGAATACGCAGTATTTT,CASSQDLRAQGNTQYF
.,TRBJ1-5,TRBV11-2,many,TGTGCCAGCAGCTTAGTGGCGGATCAGCCCCAGCATTTT,CASSLVADQPQHF
.,TRBJ2-3,TRBV27,.,TGTGCCAGCAGTTTATCGGGTAAAGATACGCAGTATTTT,CASSLSGKDTQYF
TRBD1,TRBJ2-1,TRBV11-2,.,TGTGCCAGCAGCTTCGAGACAGGGATCTACAATGAGCAGTTCTTC,CASSFETGIYNEQFF
TRBD1,TRBJ2-6,TRBV7-6,.,TGTGCCAGCAGCCCGAGGACAGGGGTGCACTCTGGGGCCAACGTCCTGACTTTC,CASSPRTGVHSGANVLTF
.,TRBJ2-5,TRBV12-3/TRBV12-4,few,TGTGCCAGCAGTTGGACAGCTCAAGAGACCCAGTACTTC,CASSWTAQETQYF
.,TRBJ1-1,TRBV12-3/TRBV12-4,.,TGTGCCAGCAGTTTTTCGGGGAGCACTGAAGCTTTCTTT,CASSFSGSTEAFF
.,TRBJ1-1,TRBV15,few,TGTGCCACCAGCAGCCAGAAAGTGGTTGCTGAAGCTTTCTTT,CATSSQKVVAEAFF
.,TRBJ2-3,TRBV9,.,TGTGCCAGCAGCGCCCGAGCATCAGACGCCGCCCGGGCAGATACGCAGTATTTT,CASSARASDAARADTQYF
.,TRBJ1-1,TRBV7-2,many,TGTGCCAGCAGCTCAGGGGCGGTGAACACTGAAGCTTTCTTT,CASSSGAVNTEAFF
.,TRBJ2-5,TRBV7-6,few,TGTGCCAGCAGCTTAGGGGTCTCCGGCCGAGACGGAGAGACCCAGTACTTC,CASSLGVSGRDGETQYF
TRBD1,TRBJ1-1,TRBV12-3/TRBV12-4,few,TGTGCCAGCAGTTTAGGGGACAGGCGAACAATTCGCACTGAAGCTTTCTTT,CASSLGDRRTIRTEAFF
TRBD2,TRBJ2-7,TRBV7-2,.,TGTGCCAGCAGCCCCCGGACTAGCGGGAGTTACTCCTACGAGCAGTACTTC,CASSPRTSGSYSYEQYF
.,TRBJ1-5,TRBV10-3,few,TGTGCCACATCAATACAGGAACTAGGTCAGCCCCAGCATTTT,CATSIQELGQPQHF
TRBD1,TRBJ2-2,TRBV7-2,.,TGTGCCAGCAACGTACAGGGGGCCCCGGTCGGGGAGCTGTTTTTT,CASNVQGAPVGELFF
.,TRBJ2-3,TRBV5-3,.,TGTGCCAGCAGCCCTACTGAGGCAGATACGCAGTATTTT,CASSPTEADTQYF
TRBD1,TRBJ1-4,TRBV7-8,.,TGTGCCAGCAGCCCGCGGCCGGGACAGGGCGGGGGGGATGAAAAACTGTTTTTT,CASSPRPGQGGGDEKLFF
.,TRBJ1-2,TRBV4-1,.,TGCGCCAGCAGCCAAGCCAATCTCGGGGACACCTATGGCTACACCTTC,CASSQANLGDTYGYTF
TRBD1,TRBJ2-7,TRBV6-6,.,TGTGCCAGCAGTAGATCGACAGGGTTCGTTTACGAGCAGTACTTC,CASSRSTGFVYEQYF
.,TRBJ2-2,TRBV7-8,.,TGTGCCAGCAGTTCTAGCCGCCACGCGAACACCGGGGAGCTGTTTTTT,CASSSSRHANTGELFF
TRBD2,TRBJ2-7,TRBV7-9,.,TGTGCCAGCACCACCTTAGCGGGAGATCTTCCCGAGCAGTACTTC,CASTTLAGDLPEQYF
.,TRBJ2-1,TRBV27,.,TGTGCCAGCAGTCTCGGGGCACAGCGGAATGAGCAGTTCTTC,CASSLGAQRNEQFF
.,TRBJ2-3,TRBV5-1,few,TGCGCCAGCAGTCCTACCCTCGAAGGGACGCAGTATTTT,CASSPTLEGTQYF
.,TRBJ2-7,TRBV20-1,.,TGCAGTGCTAGGAGGGGGGTGAATTACGAGCAGTACTTC,CSARRGVNYEQYF
TRBD2,TRBJ2-3,TRBV11-2,.,TGTGCCAGCAGCTTAAGCGCTAGCGGGGTCGGTACGCAGTATTTT,CASSLSASGVGTQYF
TRBD1,TRBJ2-7,TRBV20-1,.,TGCAGTGCTAGAGTGGGACAGGAATACTCCTACGAGCAGTACTTC,CSARVGQEYSYEQYF
.,TRBJ2-7,TRBV12-3/TRBV12-4,few,TGTGCCAGCAGTTTTGGATGGGACGGAGGCTACGTTGAGCAGTACTTC,CASSFGWDGGYVEQYF
.,TRBJ1-5,TRBV19,.,TGTGCCAGTAGTCTGGCCGTGGGTGGGCCCCAGCATTTT,CASSLAVGGPQHF
.,TRBJ1-1,TRBV28,.,TGTGCCAGCAGTTTGCGGCTCTTCCAAGGGAATGAAGCTTTCTTT,CASSLRLFQGNEAFF
.,TRBJ2-3,TRBV6-1,.,TGTGCCAGCAGTGAATTTTTTAGGGGCAGGGTTGTAGATACGCAGTATTTT,CASSEFFRGRVVDTQYF
.,TRBJ1-2,TRBV7-2,.,TGTGCCAGCAGCTTAGACACCCCGACAACGGGGTCATCGGGCTACACCTTC,CASSLDTPTTGSSGYTF
.,TRBJ2-1,TRBV7-8,.,TGTGCCAGCAGCATAAGCCGGGTCCAGGTGAATGAGCAGTTCTTC,CASSISRVQVNEQFF
.,TRBJ1-2,TRBV7-9,few,TGTGCCAGCAGCTTACGGTGGGTCGGCCCTGGCTACACCTTC,CASSLRWVGPGYTF
.,TRBJ2-7,TRBV7-2,.,TGTGCCAGCAGTATCGAACCCTCCTACGAGCAGTACTTC,CASSIEPSYEQYF
.,TRBJ2-5,TRBV7-2,few,TGTGCCAGCAGCCCAGGACACACCCAAGAGACCCAGTACTTC,CASSPGHTQETQYF
.,TRBJ2-1,TRBV11-2,.,TGTGCCAGCAGCTTAATGGCGGTTGAGCAGTTCTTC,CASSLMAVEQFF
.,TRBJ1-5,TRBV6-6,.,TGTGCCAGCCGGCGGAGTAAGGATCAGCCCCAGCATTTT,CASRRSKDQPQHF
.,TRBJ2-7,TRBV12-3/TRBV12-4,few,TGTGCCAGCAGTCCGGGGGTTTCAGGCCTCGAGCAGTACTTC,CASSPGVSGLEQYF
TRBD1,TRBJ2-3,TRBV29-1,.,TGCAGCGTTTTAGGGACAGGAGGTTTTCAAGCTAGCACAGATACGCAGTATTTT,CSVLGTGGFQASTDTQYF
.,TRBJ2-1,TRBV4-3,few,TGCGCCAGCAGCCAAGACTTTTTGAATGAGCAGTTCTTC,CASSQDFLNEQFF
TRBD2,TRBJ2-1,TRBV5-1,few,TGCGCCAGCAGCCGCGGGGGGCATGGGTACAATGAGCAGTTCTTC,CASSRGGHGYNEQFF
TRBD2,TRBJ2-7,TRBV6-6,.,TGTGCCAGCAGTTACTCTAGCGGGGGGGATACCTACGAGCAGTACTTC,CASSYSSGGDTYEQYF
.,TRBJ2-6,TRBV6-6,few,TGTGCCAGCATTCGACCAGGGACAGCGGGATTAAACTCGGGAGGGGCCAACGTCCTGACTTTC,CASIRPGTAGLNSGGANVLTF
.,TRBJ2-3,TRBV7-6,few,TGTGCCAGCAGCTTAGGACACCCGGCCACAGATACGCAGTATTTT,CASSLGHPATDTQYF
.,TRBJ2-7,TRBV6-6,.,TGTGCCAGCAGGCCTGCCAGCTCCTACGAGCAGAACTTC,CASRPASSYEQNF
.,TRBJ2-6,TRBV6-2/TRBV6-3,few,TGTGCCAGCAGTGATCCCGGGACAAGGCTTCAATCCTCTGGGGCCAACGTCCTGACTTTC,CASSDPGTRLQSSGANVLTF
.,TRBJ2-1,TRBV11-2,.,TGTGCCAGCAGTTACAGGGTCCACAATGAGCAGTTCTTC,CASSYRVHNEQFF
TRBD1,TRBJ1-5,TRBV6-2/TRBV6-3,.,TGTGCCAGCAGTTACTCCATGCCACAGGGGATCCATCAGCCCCAGCATTTT,CASSYSMPQGIHQPQHF
TRBD1,TRBJ2-7,TRBV12-3/TRBV12-4,.,TGTGCCAGCAGCCCCGACAGGGCCCGGGCCTACGAGCAGTACTTC,CASSPDRARAYEQYF
.,TRBJ2-2,TRBV5-1,.,TGCGCCAGCAGCGCTCAGGGGCTGGACACCGGGGAGCTGTTTTTT,CASSAQGLDTGELFF
TRBD2,TRBJ2-7,TRBV2,.,TGTGCCACCCGGACTAGATCCTACGAGCAGTACTTC,CATRTRSYEQYF
.,TRBJ1-2,TRBV4-1,few,TGCGCCAGCAGCCCAACGGCAGGGGAGGCAGGGGGCTACACCTTC,CASSPTAGEAGGYTF
.,TRBJ2-1,TRBV12-3/TRBV12-4,few,TGTGCCAGCAGTGGGGTCGGGTACAATGAGCAGTTCTTC,CASSGVGYNEQFF